This TCR beta chain stems from a study of HIV-infected patients and healthy controls. The study's findings and limits: Apparent post-therapy Gini recovery among HIV-infected patients was not reproduced with size-matched repertoires. The authors saw processing only sixteen HIV-infected individuals as a major limitation on generality.

This CDR3 comprises 14 residues. Trimming took 2 bases from V and 0 from J, leaving 5 bases between them. The V gene's germline CDR1 is SGHTA and CDR2 FQGNSA. Alpha and beta constant-region primers primed reverse transcription of around 500 ng RNA. Using multiplexing indices, alpha and beta chain libraries were generated apart by chain-specific third strand synthesis. All rearrangements within a chain used one primer pair; cDNA molecules carried barcodes. TCRdb redid the calling of the 5' RACE reads with MiXCR, one entry per CDR3 protein. The sample records about 13,000 distinct CDR3 sequences, roughly 11% being singletons. As concerns this clonotype: The antigen is undetermined.

All unsorted peripheral T cells were captured because whole blood was used without fractionation. This clonotype was obtained from an adult in good health. The sample consisted of blood. This rearrangement joins TRBV7-2 to TRBJ2-4; D call uncertain. The CDR3 bases are TGTGCCAGCAGCTTAAGACTAGCCAAAAACATTCAGTACTTC. Its protein is CASSLRLAKNIQYF.